This T cell receptor beta chain was identified during a study of identical twins. Germline values: CDR1 SGHRS, CDR2 YFSETQ. V trimming: 5 bases; J trimming: 4 bases; junction bases outside the gene matches: 8. This CDR3 is built from 15 residues. Each CDR3 protein gets one entry after TCRdb re-called the 5' RACE reads with MiXCR. The sample lists roughly 1,500,000 distinct CDR3 sequences; about 31% were seen once. This receptor was obtained from a newborn girl in good health. Specimen: cord blood. This chain uses TRBV5-1 with TRBJ2-1; the match to TRBD1 covers 8 bases. CDR3 amino acids: CASSSQGAEYNEQFF. DNA for the CDR3: TGCGCCAGCAGTAGTCAGGGGGCGGAATACAATGAGCAGTTCTTC.